The 25 T cell receptor beta chains presented below share a single source sample, sequenced in a study of regulatory T cells in long-lasting Graves disease. Documented time point: newly diagnosed GD, antithyroid drugs for less than 3 months. From RNA extracted from PBMCs, the TCR library was made. Arm-PCR of CDR3 regions and iRepertoire HTBI primers were used to build TCR beta libraries. TCRdb called the multiplex PCR reads again in MiXCR, with one record for every CDR3 protein. The table lists some 400,000 distinct CDR3 sequences, 15% of them singletons, with around 17% in the top ten. The data were also submitted as part of a second study, on T cells in Graves' hyperthyroidism and ophthalmopathy.

The specimen was peripheral blood mononuclear cells (PBMCs), collected at new diagnosis, from a patient treated with antithyroid drugs. All receptors come from a woman aged 30 to 39 with Graves disease.

This clonotype showed up many times. V and J are TRBV10-3 and TRBJ2-5, with D perhaps TRBD1 (6 bases). This CDR3 region has 15 residues. Trimming shortened V by 1 base and J by 3 bases, and 12 bases separated the two germline ends. Germline V gives CDR1 ENHRY, CDR2 SYGVKD. The chain's CDR3 is CAISEFGTKEETQYF. CDR3 DNA sequence: TGTGCCATCAGTGAGTTCGGGACAAAAGAAGAGACCCAGTACTTC.

The chain has TRBV20-1 and TRBJ1-1; TRBD1 matches 7 bases. V gave up 4 bases and J gave up 4 bases; unmatched junction bases: 9. This CDR3 is built from 14 residues. Germline V gene lookup returns CDR1 DFQATT and CDR2 SNEGSKA (reference sequence). CDR3: CSAKTGDAGTEAFF. The CDR3 bases are TGCAGTGCTAAAACAGGGGATGCGGGCACTGAAGCTTTCTTT.

The chain has TRBV4-1 and TRBJ1-5; D gene unclear. Trimming cost V 1 base and J 1 base, with 8 bases left between them. Germline V gene data show CDR1 as MGHRA and CDR2 as YSYEKL. The CDR3 runs to 15 residues. The CDR3 region has the DNA TGCGCCAGCAGCCAAGTCTCGCGGAGCAATCAGCCCCAGCATTTT. Its protein is CASSQVSRSNQPQHF.

In its sample, this clonotype was seen many times. The chain employs TRBV28 and TRBJ2-5, with TRBD1 matching 9 bases. V gave up 5 bases and J gave up 5 bases; unmatched junction bases: 6. CDR3 length: 14 amino acids. The V gene's germline CDR1 is MDHEN and CDR2 SYDVKM. CDR3 region: CASSGQGLGETQYF. The CDR3, as DNA: TGTGCCAGCAGTGGACAGGGGTTGGGGGAGACCCAGTACTTC.

About this clonotype: A junction end diverges from the germline sequence, so it may reflect a read error. The chain carries TRBV18 and TRBJ2-1, with D tentatively TRBD1 (6 bases). The J call may be faulty, since TRBJ2-5 better matches the DNA end. CDR1 KGHSH and CDR2 LQKENI come from the germline V gene. The CDR3 has 13 residues. This CDR3 is CASSPLGQGTQYF. The CDR3 nucleotides read TGTGCCAGCTCACCACTGGGACAAGGGACCCAGTACTTC.

In its sample, this clonotype was seen many times. J is TRBJ1-2 and V is TRBV20-1; 11 nucleotides align to TRBD1. This CDR3 comprises 13 residues. Germline values: CDR1 DFQATT, CDR2 SNEGSKA (reference sequence). The CDR3 DNA reads as TGCAGCGCCCCGGGACAGGGGGTCGGAGGCTACACCTTC. It yields the protein CSAPGQGVGGYTF.

The chain has TRBV7-2 and TRBJ1-4; D is uncertain. V was cut by 4 bases and J by 1 base, with 10 bases left in between. In germline, CDR1 is SGHTA, CDR2 FQGNSA. The CDR3 loop spans 15 amino acids. The CDR3 DNA reads as TGTGCCAGCAGCTCATCAGGAGTAACTAATGAAAAACTGTTTTTT. The encoded protein is CASSSSGVTNEKLFF.

At least ten counts were recorded for this clonotype. The chain is built from TRBV4-1 and TRBJ1-2, with D uncertain. V was shortened by 0 bases and J by 4 bases, with 9 bases between the two germline ends. Per the germline V gene, CDR1 is MGHRA and CDR2 is YSYEKL. The CDR3 has 14 residues. The CDR3 here is CASSQDRRFYGYTF. The CDR3 coding sequence is TGCGCCAGCAGCCAAGATCGACGGTTCTATGGCTACACCTTC.

This chain uses TRBV6-1 with TRBJ2-7, with 8 bases lining up with TRBD2. V was clipped by 7 bases and J by 7 bases; unmatched bases: 12. Per germline, CDR1 MNHNS and CDR2 SASEGT. The CDR3 sequence is 14 residues long. CDR3 sequence: CASTPGALAGEQYF. For the CDR3, the DNA is TGTGCCAGCACCCCAGGGGCGCTAGCGGGTGAGCAGTACTTC.

Worth noting for this clonotype: A far larger clone is only one base removed, so a read error is likely. The rearrangement uses TRBV2 and TRBJ2-5; perhaps TRBD2 as D (6 bases). The germline V gene encodes CDR1 SNHLY and CDR2 FYNNEI. The CDR3 runs 14 residues. Trimming took 8 bases from V and 11 from J, leaving 24 bases between them. The CDR3 DNA sequence: TGTGCCAGCCTCGGTGGAGGGCGGTACAATGAGCAGTACTTC. It yields the protein CASLGGGRYNEQYF.

In this sample, this clonotype turned up many times. The chain uses TRBV7-9 and TRBJ2-1; 12 bases match TRBD2. V trimming: 1 base; J trimming: 9 bases; junction bases outside the gene matches: 7. Germline CDR1 and CDR2: SEHNR and FQNEAQ (reference sequence). The CDR3 is 16 residues long. The CDR3 loop reads CASSLERLAGDFEQFF. In DNA, the CDR3 is TGTGCCAGCAGCTTAGAACGACTAGCGGGAGATTTTGAGCAGTTCTTC.

CDR3 amino acids: CASSIRAVQFF. Written as DNA, the CDR3 is TGTGCCAGTAGTATACGGGCGGTGCAGTTCTTC. J is TRBJ2-1 and V is TRBV19, with D uncertain. Germline loops: CDR1 LNHDA, CDR2 SQIVND (reference sequence). The ends were cut back, 2 bases at V and 12 bases at J, with 8 bases in the middle. There are 11 residues in the CDR3.

In this sample, this clonotype turned up a few times. The chain carries TRBV9 and TRBJ2-2; D is perhaps TRBD1 (5 bases). Germline V gives CDR1 SGDLS, CDR2 YYNGEE. Deletions cut 0 bases from V and 6 bases from J, with 12 bases between. The CDR3 totals 15 residues. The CDR3 loop is CASSVVQGYSGELFF. CDR3 in DNA: TGTGCCAGCAGCGTAGTGCAGGGCTACTCCGGGGAGCTGTTTTTT.

This clonotype was observed at least ten times. V and J are TRBV20-1 and TRBJ1-4, with unresolved D. The V end was cut by 3 bases, the J end by 8 bases, with 16 bases between. The germline CDR1 and CDR2 sequences are DFQATT and SNEGSKA (reference sequence). This CDR3 spans 14 amino acids. The CDR3 spells CSASRQAPLEKLFF. For the CDR3, the DNA is TGCAGTGCTAGTCGGCAGGCGCCCTTGGAAAAACTGTTTTTT.

The V call is TRBV5-1, the J call TRBJ2-7; D is possibly TRBD2 (6 bases). With 1 base removed from V and 5 bases from J, the gap between germline ends came to 16 bases. Germline CDR1 reads SGHRS; CDR2 reads YFSETQ. The CDR3 is 15 amino acids. The CDR3, as DNA: TGCGCCAGCAGCTTGCGGTACGCGCGGGGACACGAGCAGTACTTC. Its protein product is CASSLRYARGHEQYF.

This clonotype came up a few times. Its ends do not fully match the called genes, so a read error is possible. The chain links TRBV5-1 to TRBJ1-1; no reliable D call. The CDR3 runs to 15 residues. Germline V gene data show CDR1 as SGHRS and CDR2 as YFSETQ. The DNA for the CDR3 is TGTGCCAGCAGCCCTAGGGTATATCGGAACACTGAAGCTTTCTTT. This codes for CASSPRVYRNTEAFF.

This clonotype came up many times. The chain employs TRBV18 and TRBJ2-7; D tentatively fits TRBD1 or TRBD2 (5 bases each). The V gene's germline CDR1 is KGHSH and CDR2 LQKENI. The CDR3 contains 14 residues. V lost 2 bases to trimming and J lost 7 bases, with 15 bases between them. The CDR3 bases are TGTGCCAGCTCACCAGGCCGGGACCCGTGGGAGCAGTACTTC. This encodes CASSPGRDPWEQYF.

A note on this clonotype: A clone one base away is much larger, so this may be a read error. The rearrangement uses TRBV3-1 and TRBJ2-1; 8 bases line up with TRBD2. The CDR3 spans 19 residues. The V and J ends lost 1 base and 4 bases, in that order; junction bases with no gene match: 15. Looked up from germline, CDR1 is LGHDT and CDR2 is YNNKEL (reference sequence). The CDR3 spells CASSQGRRLGGRYYNEQFF. In nucleotides, the CDR3 is TGTGCCAGCAGCCAAGGCAGAAGGCTAGGCGGGAGGTATTACAATGAGCAGTTCTTC.

This chain joins TRBV25-1 and TRBJ1-1; 8 bases align to TRBD1. The germline V gene has CDR1 MGHDK and CDR2 SYGVNS. This CDR3 spans 18 amino acids. J was trimmed by 3 bases and V by 3 bases; bases with no gene match: 15. CDR3 residues: CASSEAGGQIGLDTEAFF. CDR3 nucleotide sequence: TGTGCCAGCAGTGAGGCAGGGGGCCAGATCGGTCTAGACACTGAAGCTTTCTTT.

The count of this clonotype is one. This rearrangement joins TRBV20-1 to TRBJ2-2; 14 nucleotides line up with TRBD2. Looked up from germline, CDR1 is DFQATT and CDR2 is SNEGSKA (reference sequence). CDR3 size: 14 residues. This CDR3 reads CSAGLAGDTGELFF. In DNA, the CDR3 is TGCAGCGCGGGACTAGCGGGAGACACCGGGGAGCTGTTTTTT.

The CDR3 protein is CASSPPAGGNYEQYF. Written as DNA, the CDR3 is TGTGCCAGTAGTCCCCCGGCGGGGGGAAACTACGAGCAGTACTTC. The J gene is TRBJ2-7, the V gene TRBV19, with 8 bases that match TRBD2. The germline V gene has CDR1 LNHDA and CDR2 SQIVND (reference sequence). V lost 5 bases, J lost 3 bases, and 9 bases stayed unmatched. The CDR3 runs to 15 residues.

The sample holds many counts of this clonotype. V usage is TRBV6-1 and J usage is TRBJ1-1, with D uncertain. This CDR3 comprises 16 residues. Germline assignment: CDR1 MNHNS and CDR2 SASEGT. The V end lost 6 bases, the J end lost 4 bases, and 21 bases lay between the germline ends. The CDR3 loop reads CASSQQWPDSITEAFF. The CDR3 DNA sequence: TGTGCCAGCAGCCAACAGTGGCCAGACTCCATCACTGAAGCTTTCTTT.

CDR3 amino acids: CASSYGTSGSYEQYF. Written as DNA, the CDR3 is TGCGCCAGCAGCTACGGGACTAGCGGCTCCTACGAGCAGTACTTC. The chain employs TRBV5-1 and TRBJ2-7; TRBD2 matches 11 bases. The CDR3 consists of 15 residues. Germline V gene data show CDR1 as SGHRS and CDR2 as YFSETQ. The V segment lost 3 bases and the J segment 0 bases; nucleotides outside the gene matches: 2.

Many counts were recorded for this clonotype. This rearrangement joins TRBV12-5 to TRBJ1-1; 7 nucleotides line up with TRBD1. Germline CDR1 reads LGHNT; CDR2 reads FRNRAP. The CDR3 runs to 13 residues. The V gene end was trimmed by 2 bases and the J gene end by 10 bases; junction bases not matched to a gene: 7. The CDR3 protein is CASGLIDRVAAFF. The CDR3 nucleotides are TGTGCTAGTGGTTTGATCGACAGGGTAGCAGCTTTCTTT.

This clonotype has at least ten counts. The chain uses TRBV7-8 and TRBJ2-3; the match to TRBD2 covers 8 bases. The CDR3 totals 15 residues. Germline CDR1 reads SGHVS; CDR2 reads FQNEAQ. V shed 2 bases, J shed 2 bases, and the junction held 3 bases outside the gene matches. The CDR3 is CASSLTGGYTDTQYF. The CDR3 region has the DNA TGTGCCAGCAGCTTAACGGGAGGGTACACAGATACGCAGTATTTT.